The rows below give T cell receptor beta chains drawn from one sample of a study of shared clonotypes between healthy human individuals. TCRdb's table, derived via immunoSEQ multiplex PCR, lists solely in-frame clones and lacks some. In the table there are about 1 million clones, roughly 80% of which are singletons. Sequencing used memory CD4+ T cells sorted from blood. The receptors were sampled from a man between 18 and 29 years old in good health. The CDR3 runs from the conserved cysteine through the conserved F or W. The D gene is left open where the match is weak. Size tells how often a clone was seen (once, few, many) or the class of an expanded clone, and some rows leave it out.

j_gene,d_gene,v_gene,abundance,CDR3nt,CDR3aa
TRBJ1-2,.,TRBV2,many,TGTGCCAGCAGCCTCAGCAGGGATGGCTACACCTTC,CASSLSRDGYTF
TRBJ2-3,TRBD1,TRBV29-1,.,TGCAGCGCTGGACAGGGGGTCACAGATACGCAGTATTTT,CSAGQGVTDTQYF
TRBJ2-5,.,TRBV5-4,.,TGTGCCAGCAGCTTGGCAGGCCTCTTAGAGACCCAGTACTTC,CASSLAGLLETQYF
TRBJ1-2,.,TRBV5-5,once,TGTGCCAGCAGCTTGGGTGCAGGTCGGGGATACACCTTC,CASSLGAGRGYTF
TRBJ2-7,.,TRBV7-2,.,TGTGCCAGCAGCTTACGTTCCGGGGTGCAGATAGGGCAGTACTTC,CASSLRSGVQIGQYF
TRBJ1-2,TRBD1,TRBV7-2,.,TGTGCCAGCAGCCCGGGACAGGGGGCGAGTGGAGGCTACACCTTC,CASSPGQGASGGYTF
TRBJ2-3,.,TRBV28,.,TGTGCCAGCAGCCGTAGGGGGGCAGGGTCCACAGATACGCAGTATTTT,CASSRRGAGSTDTQYF
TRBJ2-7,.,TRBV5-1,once,TGCGCCAGCAGCTTGGAGTCTGGACAGCTGAAGTACTTC,CASSLESGQLKYF
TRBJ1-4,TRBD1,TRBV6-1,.,TGTGCCAGCAGTGAAGGTTCTGGGACAGTAAATGAAAAACTGTTTTTT,CASSEGSGTVNEKLFF
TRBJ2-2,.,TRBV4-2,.,TGTGCCAGCAGCCCCGGTGGTGGCCCGAACACCGGGGAGCTGTTTTTT,CASSPGGGPNTGELFF
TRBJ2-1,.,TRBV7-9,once,TGTGCCAGCAGGTCCGACGGGGGCTACAATGAGCAGTTCTTC,CASRSDGGYNEQFF
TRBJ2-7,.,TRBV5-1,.,TGCGCCAGCAGCCCGGACAGCGCTATCTCCTACGAGCAGTACTTC,CASSPDSAISYEQYF
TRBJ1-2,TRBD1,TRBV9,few,TGTGCCAGCAGCGGCGGGACAGGGCCTAACTATGGCTACACCTTC,CASSGGTGPNYGYTF
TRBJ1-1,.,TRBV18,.,TGTGCCAGCTCACCACCGGGGCGGGGCACTGAAGCTTTCTTT,CASSPPGRGTEAFF
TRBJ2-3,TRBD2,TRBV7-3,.,TGTGCCAGCAGCTTAGGACTAGCGGGGGGAGATACGCAGTATTTT,CASSLGLAGGDTQYF
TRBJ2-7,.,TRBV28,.,TGTGCCAGCAGCCGAAGGCATCGCTCCTACGAGCAGTACTTC,CASSRRHRSYEQYF
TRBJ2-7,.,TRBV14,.,TGTGCCAGCAGCCACTTCTCAACAGGTTCCTCCTACGAGCAGTACTTC,CASSHFSTGSSYEQYF
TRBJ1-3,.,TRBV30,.,TGTGCCTGGATAAAGACGAACACCATATATTTT,CAWIKTNTIYF
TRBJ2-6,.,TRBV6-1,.,TGTGCCATCAGTGACCCGCTAGCAGGCCTCTCTGGGGCCAACGTCCTGACTTTC,CAISDPLAGLSGANVLTF
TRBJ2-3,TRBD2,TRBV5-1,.,TGCGCCAGCAGCTTGGGATCTAGCGGGGTCCCAGATACGCAGTATTTT,CASSLGSSGVPDTQYF
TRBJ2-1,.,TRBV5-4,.,TGTGCCAGCAGCTCGTTCCGGGACAATGAGCAGTTCTTC,CASSSFRDNEQFF
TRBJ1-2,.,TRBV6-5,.,TGTGCCAGCAGTACTATAGGAGGGGGCTACACCTTC,CASSTIGGGYTF
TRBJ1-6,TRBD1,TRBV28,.,TGTGCCAGCAGTTTATGGATACAGGGGGCAGGATCACCCCTCCACTTT,CASSLWIQGAGSPLHF
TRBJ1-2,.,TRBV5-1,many,TGCGCCAGCAGCGACACTAGAGGGGCAGGCGGCTACACCTTC,CASSDTRGAGGYTF
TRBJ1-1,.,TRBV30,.,TGTGCCTGGGACAGAGGAACTGAAGCTTTCTTT,CAWDRGTEAFF
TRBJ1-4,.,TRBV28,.,TGTGCCAGCCCTGCTGCCCGGGCCGATAATGAAAAACTGTTTTTT,CASPAARADNEKLFF
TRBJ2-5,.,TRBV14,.,TGTGCCAGCAGCCAGGCAGGTGTTCTGGAGACCCAGTACTTC,CASSQAGVLETQYF
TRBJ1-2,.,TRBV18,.,TGTGCCAGCTCACCACCCCAGGGATCAGGCACCTTC,CASSPPQGSGTF
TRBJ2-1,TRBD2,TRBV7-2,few,TGTGCCAGCAGCTTAGTGGGACTAGATAGTGGTGAGCAGTTCTTC,CASSLVGLDSGEQFF